This T cell receptor beta chain was retrieved from a study of T cell responses to AZD1222 COVID-19 vaccine. Study details: Samples with a second dose at about 4 or about 12 weeks were pooled together.

The table came from immunoSEQ multiplex PCR; TCRdb's copy has only in-frame clones and leaves some out. The sample contains 150,000 to 200,000 clones, just over 90% of which appear only once. General study results and limits: Vaccine-related CD4 TCRs covered spike, predominating at 160-218 and 743-854.

CDR3 length: 16 amino acids. Trimming took off 0 bases at V and 3 bases at J, with 12 bases between the two ends. The V gene's germline CDR1 is ENHRY and CDR2 SYGVKD. Note on this clone: As yet, its antigen is unknown.

The material sequenced was peripheral blood, taken on day 0 of AZD1222 vaccination. This chain links TRBV10-3 with TRBJ2-4; D is ambiguous. This sequence originates from an adult in good health. CDR3 sequence (DNA): TGTGCCATCAGTGAGTCCGCAACGGTGAACAAAAACATTCAGTACTTC. Translating gives CAISESATVNKNIQYF.